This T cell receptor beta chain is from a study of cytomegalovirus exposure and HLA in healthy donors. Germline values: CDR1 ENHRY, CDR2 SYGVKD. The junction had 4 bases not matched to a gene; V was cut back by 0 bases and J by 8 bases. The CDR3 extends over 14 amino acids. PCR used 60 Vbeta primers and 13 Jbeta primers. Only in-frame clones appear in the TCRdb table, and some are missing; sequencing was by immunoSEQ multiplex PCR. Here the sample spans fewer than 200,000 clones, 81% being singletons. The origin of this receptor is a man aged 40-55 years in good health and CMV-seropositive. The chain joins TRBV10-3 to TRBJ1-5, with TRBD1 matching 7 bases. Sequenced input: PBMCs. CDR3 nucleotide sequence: TGTGCCATCAGTGAGTCAGGGGGCGGGAAGCCCCAGCATTTT. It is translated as CAISESGGGKPQHF.